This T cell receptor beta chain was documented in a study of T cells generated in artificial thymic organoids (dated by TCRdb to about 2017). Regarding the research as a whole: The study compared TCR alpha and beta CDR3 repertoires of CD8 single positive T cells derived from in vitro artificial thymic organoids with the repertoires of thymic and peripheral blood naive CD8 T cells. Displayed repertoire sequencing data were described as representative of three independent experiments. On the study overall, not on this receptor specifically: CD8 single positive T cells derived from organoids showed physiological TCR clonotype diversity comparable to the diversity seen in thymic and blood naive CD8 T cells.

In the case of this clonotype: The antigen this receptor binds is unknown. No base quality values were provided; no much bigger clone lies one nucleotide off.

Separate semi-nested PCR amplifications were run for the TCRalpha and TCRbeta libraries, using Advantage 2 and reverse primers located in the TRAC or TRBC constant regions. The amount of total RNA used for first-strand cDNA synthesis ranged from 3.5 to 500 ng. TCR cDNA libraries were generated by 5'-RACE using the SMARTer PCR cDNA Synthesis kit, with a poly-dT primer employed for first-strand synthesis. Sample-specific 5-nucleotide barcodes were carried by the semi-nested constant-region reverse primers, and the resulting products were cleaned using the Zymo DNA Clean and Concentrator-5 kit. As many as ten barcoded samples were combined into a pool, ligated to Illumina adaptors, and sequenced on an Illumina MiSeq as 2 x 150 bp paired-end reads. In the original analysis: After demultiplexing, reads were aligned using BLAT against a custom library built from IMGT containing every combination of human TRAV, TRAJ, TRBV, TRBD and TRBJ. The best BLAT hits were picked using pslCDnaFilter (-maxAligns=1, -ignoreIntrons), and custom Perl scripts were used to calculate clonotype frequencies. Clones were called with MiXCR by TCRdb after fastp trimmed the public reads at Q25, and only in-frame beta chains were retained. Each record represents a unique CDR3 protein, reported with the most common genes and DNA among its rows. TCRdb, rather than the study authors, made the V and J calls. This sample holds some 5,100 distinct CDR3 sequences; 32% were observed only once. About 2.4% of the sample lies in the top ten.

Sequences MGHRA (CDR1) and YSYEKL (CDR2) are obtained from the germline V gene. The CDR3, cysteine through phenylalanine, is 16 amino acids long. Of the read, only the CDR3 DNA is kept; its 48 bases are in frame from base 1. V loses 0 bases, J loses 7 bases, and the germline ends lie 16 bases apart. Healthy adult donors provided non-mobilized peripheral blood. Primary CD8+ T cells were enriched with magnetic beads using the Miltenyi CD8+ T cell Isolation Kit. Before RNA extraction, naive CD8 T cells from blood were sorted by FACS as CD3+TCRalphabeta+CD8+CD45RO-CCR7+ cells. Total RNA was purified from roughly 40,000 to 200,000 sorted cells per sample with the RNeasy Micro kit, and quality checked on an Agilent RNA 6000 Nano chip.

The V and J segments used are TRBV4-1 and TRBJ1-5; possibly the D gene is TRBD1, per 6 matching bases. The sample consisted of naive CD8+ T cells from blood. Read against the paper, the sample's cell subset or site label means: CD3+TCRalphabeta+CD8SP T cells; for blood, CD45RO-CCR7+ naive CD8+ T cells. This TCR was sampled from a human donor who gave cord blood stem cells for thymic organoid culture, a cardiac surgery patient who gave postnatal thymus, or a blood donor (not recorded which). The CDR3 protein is CASSQDGYRASQPQHF. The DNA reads TGCGCCAGCAGCCAAGACGGGTACAGGGCTAGCCAGCCCCAGCATTTT.